What follows describes a single T cell receptor beta chain. Antigen specificity is unknown. RNA transcripts yielded amplified TCR beta CDR3 regions. With the HTBI primer set, the TCR CDR3 went through a first round of RT-PCR. TCRdb fed the multiplex PCR reads into MiXCR, producing one record per CDR3 protein. The sample holds about 640,000 distinct CDR3 sequences; roughly 20% are singletons and the top ten take around a third. The data were taken from a study of T cells in Graves' hyperthyroidism and ophthalmopathy. Points from the study as a whole: Before onset, by a median of around six months, the model predicted ophthalmopathy. The blood repertoire included most of the expanded thyroid clonotypes above 0.001.

Trimming removed 4 bases from V and 2 bases from J, with 12 bases in between. Per germline, CDR1 DFQATT and CDR2 SNEGSKA (reference sequence). This CDR3 has 13 residues. Source material for PBMCs was about 10 ml fresh peripheral blood. The rearrangement joins TRBV20-1 to TRBJ2-7; TRBD1 might be the D (6 bases). This clonotype was sampled from a man aged 25 to 45 with Graves' ophthalmopathy. The sequencing input was blood. The CDR3 protein is CSAKGTSTYEQYF. Written as DNA, the CDR3 is TGCAGTGCTAAAGGGACATCCACCTACGAGCAGTACTTC.